The rows below give T cell receptor beta chains drawn from one sample of a study of CD8+CD57+ T cells in acquired aplastic anemia. TCRdb reprocessed the reads via MiXCR and lists one record per CDR3 protein. The sample lists some 200,000 distinct CDR3 sequences, about 37% occurring once. The sequenced sample consisted of sorted CD4+, CD8+, or CD8+CD57+ T cells (not recorded which) from PBMCs. The receptors originated from a human donor in good health, serving as a control. Both conserved end residues are part of each CDR3. Clone size is stated in some rows and not others, as once, few, many or a class when expanded.

CDR3 | V | size
CASRPDSINQPQHF | TRBV2 | -
CASRDTANTGELFF | TRBV6-2/TRBV6-3 | -
CASSYGAVMNTEAFF | TRBV6-6 | -
CASSLSSRNEQFF | TRBV7-3 | -
CASSLKQGGGEQYF | TRBV5-1 | many
CASRRLAGGGNTQYF | TRBV2 | -
CSAVGRGDGYTF | TRBV20-1 | many
CASSQRDIEAYGYTF | TRBV4-1 | many
CASSEGQGPNEQFF | TRBV10-1 | -
CASSELRTSVPSEQFF | TRBV25-1 | many
CASWSSGRRTYNEQFF | TRBV4-2 | few
CASSPVPSIEQYF | TRBV7-9 | many
CSVRTGVSTEAFF | TRBV29-1 | -
CASSLWASGGATDTQYF | TRBV12-3/TRBV12-4 | few
CASSITNYSNQPQHF | TRBV19 | -
CAISDIESDSPLHF | TRBV10-3 | many
CASSSGSYEQYF | TRBV6-2/TRBV6-3 | -
CASSPWDHSYEQYF | TRBV4-1 | many
CASGLVRDIPYEQYF | TRBV12-5 | few
CASSEYGEGLSPLHF | TRBV25-1 | -
CSVSRQENTEAFF | TRBV29-1 | -
CASKGPNTGELFF | TRBV11-2 | -
CASSQGGTPLHF | TRBV12-3/TRBV12-4 | many
CATSDRVSTEAFF | TRBV15 | many
CASSHSRGASGELFF | TRBV12-3/TRBV12-4 | few
CASSLGTGGWHYGYTF | TRBV7-9 | many
CASSVTGWREAFF | TRBV7-2 | many
CAISDPGKAQYF | TRBV10-3 | few
CSVRGDRDGYTF | TRBV29-1 | -
CASSSRDGGTDTQYF | TRBV5-1 | many
CASSALAGSDTQYF | TRBV12-3/TRBV12-4 | many
CASSLATGGAEQYF | TRBV7-9 | many
CASSLLGYNEQFF | TRBV7-7 | -
CASSWTGLNTEAFF | TRBV25-1 | -
CASSRPGQAHSGANVLTF | TRBV4-1 | -
CASSQNWGPNQPQHF | TRBV18 | -
CASNLAAELNYGYTF | TRBV12-3/TRBV12-4 | many
CSARPRTTRSLGYQETQYF | TRBV20-1 | many